A selection of T cell receptor beta chains follows, all from one sample in a study of cytomegalovirus exposure and HLA in healthy donors. The method was immunoSEQ multiplex PCR; TCRdb's version includes in-frame clones alone and lacks a portion of them. The profile shows 150,000 to 200,000 clones, approximately 78% of them singletons. The material sequenced was PBMCs. Receptors were obtained from a woman between 50 and 59 years old in good health and CMV-seropositive. CDR3s include the opening cysteine and the closing phenylalanine or tryptophan. Each record gives: J gene, D gene, clone size, V gene, CDR3 DNA, CDR3 protein. D genes are given only for firm matches. The size field is filled for only some rows; it gives once, few, many or a size class.

J: TRBJ2-3; D: TRBD1; size: .; V: TRBV7-3; DNA: TGTGCCAGCAGTCCCCGACAGGGGCGATGCACAGATACGCAGTATTTT; CDR3: CASSPRQGRCTDTQYF
J: TRBJ1-1; D: .; size: few; V: TRBV19; DNA: TGTGCCAGTGCGGACAGAAATATGAACACTGAAGCTTTCTTT; CDR3: CASADRNMNTEAFF
J: TRBJ2-7; D: .; size: .; V: TRBV6-5; DNA: TGTGCCAGCAGTTACTCGTTAGACAGAGCCTACGAGCAGTACTTC; CDR3: CASSYSLDRAYEQYF
J: TRBJ2-1; D: .; size: .; V: TRBV5-1; DNA: TGCGCCAGCAGCTTAGCGGATAGCTCCTACAATGAGCAGTTCTTC; CDR3: CASSLADSSYNEQFF
J: TRBJ2-2; D: .; size: once; V: TRBV19; DNA: TGTGCACGAAGGGGTATGAACACCGGGGAGCTGTTTTTT; CDR3: CARRGMNTGELFF
J: TRBJ1-2; D: .; size: .; V: TRBV6-1; DNA: TGTGCCAGCAATAACAGGAAAGACTATGGCTACACCTTC; CDR3: CASNNRKDYGYTF
J: TRBJ2-5; D: TRBD1; size: few; V: TRBV5-6; DNA: TGTGCCAGCGTTAGGTCCCCGGGCAGGGGGCGGGAGACCCAGTACTTC; CDR3: CASVRSPGRGRETQYF
J: TRBJ2-3; D: .; size: .; V: TRBV5-6; DNA: TGTGCCAGCAGCCGCAGCGCCCCGGGAGATACGCAGTATTTT; CDR3: CASSRSAPGDTQYF
J: TRBJ1-2; D: TRBD1; size: .; V: TRBV19; DNA: TGTGCCAGTAGTATGAACAGGGGGATGAGCTATGGCTACACCTTC; CDR3: CASSMNRGMSYGYTF
J: TRBJ1-1; D: TRBD1; size: .; V: TRBV5-6; DNA: TGTGCCAGCAGCCCAGCGTTTCCAACAGGGGGCCCATGGGGAGCTTTCTTT; CDR3: CASSPAFPTGGPWGAFF
J: TRBJ2-3; D: TRBD2; size: once; V: TRBV25-1; DNA: TGTGCCAGTCGGACTAGCGGGGGGGTGACAGATACGCAGTATTTT; CDR3: CASRTSGGVTDTQYF
J: TRBJ1-5; D: TRBD1; size: once; V: TRBV19; DNA: TGTGCCAGTAGTATGCACAGGGGCGAGCCCCAGCATTTT; CDR3: CASSMHRGEPQHF
J: TRBJ1-5; D: TRBD1; size: .; V: TRBV19; DNA: TGTGCCAGTACCGGGACAGTTCAGCCCCAGCATTTT; CDR3: CASTGTVQPQHF
J: TRBJ1-2; D: .; size: .; V: TRBV13; DNA: TGTGCCAGCAGCTTAGGGGCAGGAGGAGGCTATGGCTACACCTTC; CDR3: CASSLGAGGGYGYTF
J: TRBJ1-5; D: .; size: .; V: TRBV28; DNA: TGTGCCAGCAGTCTAAGACAGGCTAATCAGCCCCAGCATTTT; CDR3: CASSLRQANQPQHF
J: TRBJ1-2; D: TRBD1; size: few; V: TRBV10-3; DNA: TGTGCCATCAGTGACGGGCAGGGGGCCGGCTATGGCTACACCTTC; CDR3: CAISDGQGAGYGYTF
J: TRBJ2-1; D: TRBD2; size: .; V: TRBV7-9; DNA: TGTGCCAGCACCCCTTCCGGGGGGGGGTACTACAATGAGCAGTTCTTC; CDR3: CASTPSGGGYYNEQFF
J: TRBJ2-1; D: .; size: .; V: TRBV14; DNA: TGTGCCAGCAGCCTTTTGGGCGATGAGCAGTTCTTC; CDR3: CASSLLGDEQFF
J: TRBJ1-1; D: .; size: .; V: TRBV7-9; DNA: TGTGCCAGCAGTACGGGTACTACTGAAGCTTTCTTT; CDR3: CASSTGTTEAFF
J: TRBJ2-4; D: .; size: .; V: TRBV2; DNA: TGTGCCAGCAGTGAAAATCGGAACATTCAGTACTTC; CDR3: CASSENRNIQYF